The sequence of this T cell receptor (beta chain) was determined in a study of T cell responses to AZD1222 COVID-19 vaccine. Study-level points and caveats: AZD1222 recipients seropositive at baseline numbered only six or seven. When two AZD1222 doses had been given, Spike-specific TCR breadth and depth rose. CD4 TCRs covered the whole spike, strongest at regions 160-218 and 743-854. Reportedly, nearly half of unique spike TCRs recognized epitopes outside B.1.351/B.1.1.7 mutations.

Assay used: immunoSEQ multiplex PCR; TCRdb lists only in-frame clones, some missing. The table records 170,000 or so clones, 90% to 95% of them present only once. To note about this clone: Antigen specificity is unknown.

After removal of 4 bases from V and 3 bases from J, the junction contained 5 bases not matched to a gene. The CDR3 runs 14 residues. From germline, CDR1 is MNHEY and CDR2 SVGAGI. This rearrangement joins TRBV6-5 to TRBJ2-7, with TRBD1 identical over 8 bases. The sample in question was peripheral blood, obtained 28 days after the second dose of the MenACWY control vaccine. This clonotype was obtained from an adult who received the MenACWY meningococcal vaccine as a control. As DNA, the CDR3 is TGTGCCAGCAGTTTCGACAGGGGTGGCTACGAGCAGTACTTC. It codes for CASSFDRGGYEQYF.